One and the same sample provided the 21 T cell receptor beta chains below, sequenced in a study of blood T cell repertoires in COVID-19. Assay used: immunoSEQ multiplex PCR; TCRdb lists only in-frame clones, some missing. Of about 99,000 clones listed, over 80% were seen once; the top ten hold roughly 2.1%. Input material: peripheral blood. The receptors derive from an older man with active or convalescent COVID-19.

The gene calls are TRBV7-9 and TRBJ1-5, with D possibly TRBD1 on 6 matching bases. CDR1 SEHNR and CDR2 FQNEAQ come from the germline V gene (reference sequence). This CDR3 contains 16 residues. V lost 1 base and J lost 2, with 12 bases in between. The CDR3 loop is CASSLGAGGGNQPQHF. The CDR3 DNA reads TGTGCCAGCAGCTTAGGGGCGGGGGGCGGCAATCAGCCCCAGCATTTT.

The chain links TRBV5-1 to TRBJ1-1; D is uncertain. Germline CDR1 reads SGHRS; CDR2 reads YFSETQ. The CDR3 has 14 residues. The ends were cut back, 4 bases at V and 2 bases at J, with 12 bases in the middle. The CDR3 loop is CASSDASGNTEAFF. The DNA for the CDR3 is TGCGCCAGCAGCGACGCGTCGGGTAACACTGAAGCTTTCTTT. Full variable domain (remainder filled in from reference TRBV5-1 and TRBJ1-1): KAGVTQTPRYLIKTRGQQVTLSCSPISGHRSVSWYQQTPGQGLQFLFEYFSETQRNKGNFPGRFSGRQFSNSRSEMNVSTLELGDSALYLCASSDASGNTEAFFGQGTRLTVV.

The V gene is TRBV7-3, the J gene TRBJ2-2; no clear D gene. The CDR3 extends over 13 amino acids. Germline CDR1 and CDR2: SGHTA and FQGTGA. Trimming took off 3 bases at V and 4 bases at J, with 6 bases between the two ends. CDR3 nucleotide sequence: TGTGCCAGCAGCTTCGGTGTCACCGGGGAGCTGTTTTTT. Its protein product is CASSFGVTGELFF.

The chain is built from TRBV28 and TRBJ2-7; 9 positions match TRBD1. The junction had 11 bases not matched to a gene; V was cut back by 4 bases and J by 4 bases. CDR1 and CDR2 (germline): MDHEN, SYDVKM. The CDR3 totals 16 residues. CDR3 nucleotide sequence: TGTGCCAGCAGTTCCTCCGGGACAGGGTTAGATTACGAGCAGTACTTC. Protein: CASSSSGTGLDYEQYF. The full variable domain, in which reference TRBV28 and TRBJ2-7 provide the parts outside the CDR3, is DVKVTQSSRYLVKRTGEKVFLECVQDMDHENMFWYRQDPGLGLRLIYFSYDVKMKEKGDIPEGYSVSREKKERFSLILESASTNQTSMYLCASSSSGTGLDYEQYFGPGTRLTVT.

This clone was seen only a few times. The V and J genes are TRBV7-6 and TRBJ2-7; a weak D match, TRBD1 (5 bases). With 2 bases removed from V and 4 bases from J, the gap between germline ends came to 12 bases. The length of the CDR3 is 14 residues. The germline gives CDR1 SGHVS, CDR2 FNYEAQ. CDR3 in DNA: TGTGCCAGCAGCTTAAATGGCAGGGAATACGAGCAGTACTTC. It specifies CASSLNGREYEQYF.

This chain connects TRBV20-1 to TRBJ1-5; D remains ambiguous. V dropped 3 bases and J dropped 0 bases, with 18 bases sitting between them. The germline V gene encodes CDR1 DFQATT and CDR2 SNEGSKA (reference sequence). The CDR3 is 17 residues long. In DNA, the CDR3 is TGCAGTGCTAGTAAGTCGAGCCCGCAATATAGCAATCAGCCCCAGCATTTT. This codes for CSASKSSPQYSNQPQHF.

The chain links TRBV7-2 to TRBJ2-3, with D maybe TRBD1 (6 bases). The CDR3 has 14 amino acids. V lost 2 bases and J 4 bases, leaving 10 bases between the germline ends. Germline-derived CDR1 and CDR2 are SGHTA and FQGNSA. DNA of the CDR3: TGTGCCAGCAGCTTACTGCAGGGGCCAGATACGCAGTATTTT. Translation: CASSLLQGPDTQYF.

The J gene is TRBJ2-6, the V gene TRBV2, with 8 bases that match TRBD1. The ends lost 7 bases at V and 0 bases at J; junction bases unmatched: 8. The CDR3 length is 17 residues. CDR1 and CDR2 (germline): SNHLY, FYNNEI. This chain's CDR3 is CASNPHTGGSGANVLTF. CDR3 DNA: TGTGCCAGCAATCCCCACACAGGGGGCTCTGGGGCCAACGTCCTGACTTTC.

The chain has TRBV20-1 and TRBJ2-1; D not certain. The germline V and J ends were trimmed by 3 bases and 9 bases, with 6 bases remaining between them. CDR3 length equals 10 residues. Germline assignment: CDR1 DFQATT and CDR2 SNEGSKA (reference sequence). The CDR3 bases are TGCAGTGCTAGTGGCGGTGAGCAGTTCTTC. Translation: CSASGGEQFF.

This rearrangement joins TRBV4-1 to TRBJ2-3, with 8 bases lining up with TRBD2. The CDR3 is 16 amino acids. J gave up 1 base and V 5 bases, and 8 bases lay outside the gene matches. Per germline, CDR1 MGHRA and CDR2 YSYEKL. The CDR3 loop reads CASSAGQAGGTDTQYF. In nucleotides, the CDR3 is TGCGCCAGCAGCGCCGGGCAAGCGGGGGGCACAGATACGCAGTATTTT.

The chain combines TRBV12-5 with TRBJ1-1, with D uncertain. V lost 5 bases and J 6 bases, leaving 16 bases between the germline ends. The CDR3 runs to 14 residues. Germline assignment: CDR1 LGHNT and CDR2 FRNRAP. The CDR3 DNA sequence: TGTGCTAGTGGTCCTAGTGACGGGATCTCTGAAGCTTTCTTT. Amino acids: CASGPSDGISEAFF.

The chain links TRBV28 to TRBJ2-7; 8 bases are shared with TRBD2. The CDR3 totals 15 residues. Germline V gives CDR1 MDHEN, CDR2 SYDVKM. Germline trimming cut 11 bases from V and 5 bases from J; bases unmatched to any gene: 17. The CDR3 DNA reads TGTGCCTCCCCCCCTCCCGGCGGGGGGCCCGACGAGCAGTACTTC. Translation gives CASPPPGGGPDEQYF.

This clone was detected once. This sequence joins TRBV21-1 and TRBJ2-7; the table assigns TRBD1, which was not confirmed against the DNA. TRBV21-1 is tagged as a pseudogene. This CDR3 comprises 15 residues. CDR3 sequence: CASSPRWDSSYEQYF. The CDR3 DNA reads TGTGCCAGCAGCCCCCGCTGGGACAGCTCCTACGAGCAGTACTTC.

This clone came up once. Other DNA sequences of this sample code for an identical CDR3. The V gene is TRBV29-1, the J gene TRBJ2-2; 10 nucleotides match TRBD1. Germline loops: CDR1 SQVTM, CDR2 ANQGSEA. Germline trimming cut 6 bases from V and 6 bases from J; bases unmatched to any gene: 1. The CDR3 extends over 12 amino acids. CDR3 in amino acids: CSVGQGAGELFF. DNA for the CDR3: TGCAGCGTCGGACAGGGGGCCGGGGAGCTGTTTTTT.

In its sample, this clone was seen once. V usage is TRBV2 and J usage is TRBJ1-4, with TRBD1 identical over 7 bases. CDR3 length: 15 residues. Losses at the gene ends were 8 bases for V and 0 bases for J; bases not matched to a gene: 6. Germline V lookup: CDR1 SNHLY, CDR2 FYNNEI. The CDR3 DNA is TGTGCCAGCCGCGTACAGGGGTCAACTAATGAAAAACTGTTTTTT. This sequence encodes CASRVQGSTNEKLFF. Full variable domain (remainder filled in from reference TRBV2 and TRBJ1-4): EPEVTQTPSHQVTQMGQEVILRCVPISNHLYFYWYRQILGQKVEFLVSFYNNEISEKSEIFDDQFSVERPDGSNFTLKIRSTKLEDSAMYFCASRVQGSTNEKLFFGSGTQLSVL.

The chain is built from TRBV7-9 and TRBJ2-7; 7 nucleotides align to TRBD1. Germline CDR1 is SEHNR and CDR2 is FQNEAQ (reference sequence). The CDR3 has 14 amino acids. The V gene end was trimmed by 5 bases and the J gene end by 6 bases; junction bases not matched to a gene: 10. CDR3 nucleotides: TGTGCCAGCAGCCACGGACAGGCCTTGCTCGAGCAGTACTTC. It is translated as CASSHGQALLEQYF.

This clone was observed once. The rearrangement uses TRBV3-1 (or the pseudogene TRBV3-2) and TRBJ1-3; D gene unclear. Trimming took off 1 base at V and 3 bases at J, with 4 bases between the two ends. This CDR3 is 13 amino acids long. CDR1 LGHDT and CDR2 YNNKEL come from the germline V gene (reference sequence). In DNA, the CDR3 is TGTGCCAGCAGCCAAGGGAGTGGAAACACCATATATTTT. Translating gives CASSQGSGNTIYF.

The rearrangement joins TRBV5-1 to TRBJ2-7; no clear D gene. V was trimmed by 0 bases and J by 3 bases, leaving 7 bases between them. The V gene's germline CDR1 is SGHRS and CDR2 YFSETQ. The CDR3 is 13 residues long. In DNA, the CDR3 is TGCGCCAGCAGCTTGGGACAAAACTACGAGCAGTACTTC. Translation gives CASSLGQNYEQYF.

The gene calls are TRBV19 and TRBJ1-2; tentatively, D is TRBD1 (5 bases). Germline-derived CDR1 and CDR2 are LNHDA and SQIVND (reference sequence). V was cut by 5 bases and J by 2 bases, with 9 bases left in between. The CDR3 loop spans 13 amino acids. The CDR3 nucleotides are TGTGCCAGTAGTTTTGACAGCAACTATGGCTACACCTTC. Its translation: CASSFDSNYGYTF.

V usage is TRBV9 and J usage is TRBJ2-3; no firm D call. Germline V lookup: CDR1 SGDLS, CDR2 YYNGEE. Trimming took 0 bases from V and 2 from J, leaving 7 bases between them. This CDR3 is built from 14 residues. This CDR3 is CASSVDFLTDTQYF. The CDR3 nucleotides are TGTGCCAGCAGCGTAGATTTCCTCACAGATACGCAGTATTTT.

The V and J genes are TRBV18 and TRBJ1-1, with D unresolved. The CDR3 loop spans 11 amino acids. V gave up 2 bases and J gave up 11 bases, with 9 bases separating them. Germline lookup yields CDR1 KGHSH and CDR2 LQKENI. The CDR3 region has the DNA TGTGCCAGCTCACCATTAGCCGGGGCTTTCTTT. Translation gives CASSPLAGAFF.